Listed here are 32 T cell receptor beta chains from one sample, sequenced in a study of vaccination and CD4 T cells after COVID-19. As to treatment: approximately nine-day PBMC culture with coronavirus spike peptide pools or control peptides (ViraFEST assay). Researchers collected the unexposed donor's CD4+ T cells before the COVID-19 pandemic (2011-2018). The assay that was used to sequence DNA from cultured CD4+ T cells was the Oncomine TCR Beta short-read assay. TCRdb passed the PCR reads through MiXCR, listing each CDR3 protein once. Here the sample spans 9,000 to 9,500 distinct CDR3 sequences, roughly 50% being singletons. These receptors lack a known antigen. Sample: CD4+ T cells from blood, cultured in vitro. The receptors come from a human donor in good health.

Note on this clonotype: The junction differs from germline at one of its ends, possibly a read error. The chain joins TRBV7-2 to TRBJ1-4, with 12 positions matching TRBD1. The CDR3 runs 17 residues. CDR1 is SGHTA and CDR2 is FQGNSA in the germline V gene. This CDR3 reads CASSIAGQGANREKLFF. The CDR3 nucleotides read TGTGCCAGCAGCATAGCGGGACAGGGGGCTAATCGGGAAAAACTGTTTTTT.

The chain employs TRBV11-2 and TRBJ2-5; the D is unclear. V gave up 4 bases and J gave up 3 bases, with 3 bases separating them. The CDR3 has 11 residues. Germline-derived CDR1 and CDR2 are SGHAT and FQNNGV. The CDR3: CASSWKETQYF. The CDR3 region has the DNA TGTGCCAGCAGCTGGAAAGAGACCCAGTACTTC. Filled out from reference TRBV11-2 and TRBJ2-5, the complete variable domain reads EAGVAQSPRYKIIEKRQSVAFWCNPISGHATLYWYQQILGQGPKLLIQFQNNGVVDDSQLPKDRFSAERLKGVDSTLKIQPAKLEDSAVYLCASSWKETQYFGPGTRLLVL.

The J gene is TRBJ2-5, the V gene TRBV24-1; 10 bases are shared with TRBD1. From germline, CDR1 is KGHDR and CDR2 SFDVKD. J was trimmed by 6 bases and V by 4 bases; bases with no gene match: 7. This CDR3 has 15 amino acids. The CDR3 DNA reads as TGTGCCACCAGTGACCTACGACAGGGGGCGCAGACCCAGTACTTC. Its protein is CATSDLRQGAQTQYF.

This clonotype has just a few counts. The genes are TRBV6-1 and TRBJ2-1, with 11 positions matching TRBD1. The J call is uncertain, as TRBJ2-7 better fits the DNA end. The CDR3 has 14 residues. Germline CDR1 and CDR2: MNHNS and SASEGT. The CDR3: CASSEPGQGDEQYF. Written as DNA, the CDR3 is TGTGCCAGCAGTGAACCGGGACAGGGGGACGAGCAGTACTTC.

The rearrangement joins TRBV2 to TRBJ1-5; D unclear. Germline loops: CDR1 SNHLY, CDR2 FYNNEI. The germline V and J ends were trimmed by 7 bases and 4 bases, with 17 bases remaining between them. The CDR3 totals 15 residues. The CDR3 sequence: CASTQDLLDNQPQHF. The CDR3 region has the DNA TGTGCCAGCACCCAGGACCTGCTAGATAATCAGCCCCAGCATTTT.

This sequence joins TRBV20-1 and TRBJ2-2; D is unresolved. Germline V gives CDR1 DFQATT, CDR2 SNEGSKA (reference sequence). Trimming pared 6 bases from V and 2 bases from J, leaving 10 bases between. The CDR3 is made up of 13 amino acids. The CDR3 sequence is CSAEGPNTGELFF. The CDR3 nucleotides read TGCAGTGCAGAAGGACCCAACACCGGGGAGCTGTTTTTT.

This sequence joins TRBV20-1 and TRBJ2-2; perhaps D is TRBD1 or TRBD2 (5 bases each). The CDR3 is 14 amino acids. The germline gives CDR1 DFQATT, CDR2 SNEGSKA (reference sequence). Trimming removed 6 bases at V and 5 bases at J, with 16 bases between. DNA of the CDR3: TGCAGTGCCTATCCCGGGGCAGGGACCGGGGAGCTGTTTTTT. Translation gives CSAYPGAGTGELFF.

The chain combines TRBV20-1 with TRBJ1-1, with D possibly being TRBD1 (6 bases). The V gene lost 6 bases and the J gene lost 1 base, with 12 bases spanning the gap. CDR1 and CDR2 from the germline V gene are DFQATT and SNEGSKA (reference sequence). The CDR3 has 13 residues. CDR3 loop: CSAATGSNTEAFF. The CDR3 DNA reads as TGCAGTGCCGCGACAGGTTCGAACACTGAAGCTTTCTTT.

V is TRBV11-2 and J is TRBJ2-2; 10 positions agree with TRBD2. This CDR3 has 15 residues. Germline V gene sequence: CDR1 SGHAT, CDR2 FQNNGV. With 7 bases clipped from V and 5 bases from J, the junction kept 7 bases outside the gene matches. In DNA form, the CDR3 reads TGTGCCAGCAACCCCGGACTAGCGGCGACCGGGGAGCTGTTTTTT. Amino acids: CASNPGLAATGELFF.

The chain employs TRBV7-9 and TRBJ1-5, with D tentatively TRBD1 (6 bases). Trimming pared 1 base from V and 0 bases from J, leaving 13 bases between. This CDR3 is 17 amino acids long. Germline loops: CDR1 SEHNR, CDR2 FQNEAQ (reference sequence). The CDR3 region is CASSLGQVGYSNQPQHF. The CDR3 coding sequence is TGTGCCAGCAGCTTAGGACAGGTGGGATATAGCAATCAGCCCCAGCATTTT.

This rearrangement joins TRBV18 to TRBJ2-5, with TRBD2 matching over 7 bases. V lost 2 bases, J lost 0 bases, and 6 bases stayed unmatched. There are 16 residues in the CDR3. The germline V gene encodes CDR1 KGHSH and CDR2 LQKENI. CDR3 protein: CASSPLTGGYQETQYF. As DNA, the CDR3 is TGTGCCAGCTCACCATTAACGGGGGGATACCAAGAGACCCAGTACTTC.

The chain couples TRBV20-1 to TRBJ2-7, with D maybe TRBD1 (6 bases). Trimming removed 5 bases from V and 2 bases from J, with 16 bases in between. Germline V gives CDR1 DFQATT, CDR2 SNEGSKA (reference sequence). This CDR3 comprises 14 residues. Here the CDR3 reads CSARGGHQPYEQYF. CDR3 DNA sequence: TGCAGTGCTCGAGGGGGACACCAACCCTACGAGCAGTACTTC.

This clonotype came up a few times. CDR3 sequence (DNA): TGTGCCAGCAGCTTAAACAGCCAAGAGACCCAGTACTTC. Protein: CASSLNSQETQYF. The chain is built from TRBV7-9 and TRBJ2-5; no firm D call. V lost 2 bases, J lost 1 base, and 5 bases lay in between. Germline-derived CDR1 and CDR2 are SEHNR and FQNEAQ (reference sequence). CDR3 size: 13 residues.

The V gene is TRBV11-3, the J gene TRBJ2-5; either TRBD1 or TRBD2 may supply D (5 bases each). The CDR3 contains 13 residues. Trimming took off 0 bases at V and 7 bases at J, with 9 bases between the two ends. Germline CDR1 is SGHNT and CDR2 is YENEEA. The CDR3 is CASSLDQRGTQYF. The CDR3 coding sequence is TGTGCCAGCAGCTTAGATCAGAGGGGGACCCAGTACTTC.

The chain is built from TRBV19 and TRBJ1-5, with no clear D. Germline CDR1 reads LNHDA; CDR2 reads SQIVND (reference sequence). The CDR3 sequence is 15 residues long. V was shortened by 3 bases and J by 3 bases, with 12 bases between the two germline ends. In DNA, the CDR3 is TGTGCCAGTAGTATTTCAGTAGGGATCAATCAGCCCCAGCATTTT. It specifies CASSISVGINQPQHF.

The sample holds a few counts of this clonotype. The genes are TRBV20-1 and TRBJ2-1; TRBD2 matches 10 bases. This CDR3 is built from 13 residues. V lost 3 bases, J lost 7 bases, and 3 bases stayed unmatched. Germline CDR1 reads DFQATT; CDR2 reads SNEGSKA (reference sequence). DNA for the CDR3: TGCAGTGCTAGGCTAGCGGGAGTAAATGAGCAGTTCTTC. Amino acids: CSARLAGVNEQFF.

This clonotype was seen only a few times. The CDR3 is CASSEGDGYTF. The CDR3, as DNA: TGTGCCAGCAGTGAGGGAGACGGCTACACCTTC. J is TRBJ1-2 and V is TRBV7-9; D gene ambiguous. From germline, CDR1 is SEHNR and CDR2 FQNEAQ (reference sequence). CDR3 length: 11 residues. The V end lost 6 bases, the J end lost 8 bases, and 10 bases lay between the germline ends.

This clonotype was counted between two and nine times. This sequence joins TRBV5-6 and TRBJ1-5; D is unresolved. CDR1 is SGHDT, CDR2 YYEEEE, per germline. The length of the CDR3 is 14 residues. V lost 1 base, J lost 5 bases, and 10 bases lay in between. The CDR3 DNA sequence: TGTGCCAGCAGCTTGTCCTACGATCATCAGCCCCAGCATTTT. Translation gives CASSLSYDHQPQHF.

The chain recombines TRBV30 with TRBJ2-3; 8 bases agree with TRBD2. Germline V CDR1 and CDR2: GTSNPN, SVGIG (reference sequence). There are 15 residues in the CDR3. V was clipped by 0 bases and J by 2 bases; unmatched bases: 4. CDR3: CAWSVGSGDTDTQYF. The CDR3 DNA reads as TGTGCCTGGAGTGTAGGTAGCGGGGACACAGATACGCAGTATTTT.

DNA of the CDR3: TGTGCCAGCAGTTTATGGCAGGGGGCCCACGAGCAGTACTTC. Translation gives CASSLWQGAHEQYF. This chain uses TRBV12-3 or TRBV12-4 with TRBJ2-7; TRBD1 matches 8 bases. Germline trimming cut 2 bases from V and 5 bases from J; bases unmatched to any gene: 5. There are 14 residues in the CDR3.

This chain joins TRBV6-5 and TRBJ2-1, with 12 bases that match TRBD2. The CDR3 runs 15 residues. From germline, CDR1 is MNHEY and CDR2 SVGAGI. V shed 4 bases, J shed 6 bases, and the junction held 4 bases outside the gene matches. CDR3 sequence (DNA): TGTGCCAGCAGTTCTAGCGGGAGGGCCCCCAATGAGCAGTTCTTC. Amino acids: CASSSSGRAPNEQFF.

The chain combines TRBV5-4 with TRBJ1-2, with TRBD1 identical over 8 bases. The CDR3 spans 14 residues. J lost 6 bases, V lost 0 bases, and 4 bases had no gene match. The germline CDR1 and CDR2 sequences are SGHNT and YYREEE (reference sequence). The CDR3 loop is CASSLVETGDGYTF. As DNA, the CDR3 is TGTGCCAGCAGCTTGGTTGAGACAGGGGATGGCTACACCTTC.

The gene calls are TRBV19 and TRBJ1-1, with D perhaps matching TRBD1 (6 bases). The CDR3 runs 16 residues. The ends were cut back, 5 bases at V and 4 bases at J, with 20 bases in the middle. Germline CDR1 reads LNHDA; CDR2 reads SQIVND (reference sequence). The CDR3 bases are TGTGCCAGTAGTGTCTACTACAGGGTCCGGGGCACTGAAGCTTTCTTT. Translated, it gives CASSVYYRVRGTEAFF.

This clonotype was counted between two and nine times. This rearrangement joins TRBV5-4 to TRBJ2-6; TRBD2 aligns across 8 bases. J was trimmed by 1 base and V by 0 bases; bases with no gene match: 6. Per germline, CDR1 SGHNT and CDR2 YYREEE (reference sequence). The CDR3 extends over 18 amino acids. CDR3 sequence: CASSLGGLATSGANVLTF. In DNA form, the CDR3 reads TGTGCCAGCAGCTTGGGCGGACTAGCAACTTCTGGGGCCAACGTCCTGACTTTC.

This clonotype occurred a few times. The rearrangement joins TRBV7-8 to TRBJ1-1, with a weak D call TRBD1 (6 bases). The CDR3 is 16 amino acids. V lost 4 bases and J lost 11, with 26 bases in between. Germline V CDR1 and CDR2: SGHVS, FQNEAQ. The CDR3 bases are TGTGCCAGCAGCTCGAGAGATAGACAGGCTCCCCTACAGGCTTTCTTT. Its protein is CASSSRDRQAPLQAFF.

V usage is TRBV7-9 and J usage is TRBJ2-2, with 7 bases matching TRBD1. V lost 5 bases, J lost 0 bases, and 3 bases stayed unmatched. Per the germline V gene, CDR1 is SEHNR and CDR2 is FQNEAQ (reference sequence). The CDR3 runs 15 residues. The CDR3 here is CASSQGQPNTGELFF. The CDR3 DNA follows: TGTGCCAGCAGCCAGGGACAGCCGAACACCGGGGAGCTGTTTTTT.

This clonotype was seen more than once but under ten times. Because the CDR3's place on the DNA is in doubt, the DNA is left out and the CDR3 is given as listed by TCRdb. The J gene is TRBJ1-1, the V gene TRBV20-1; whether TRBD1, the table's D call, matches the DNA was not checked. Per germline, CDR1 DFQATT and CDR2 SNEGSKA (reference sequence). The CDR3 length is 14 residues, termini included. CDR3 region: CSARDGRVFGEAFF.

The gene calls are TRBV6-5 and TRBJ1-1, with TRBD1 matching 7 bases. The CDR3 runs to 15 residues. Germline V gene lookup returns CDR1 MNHEY and CDR2 SVGAGI. Losses at the gene ends were 4 bases for V and 5 bases for J; bases not matched to a gene: 10. The CDR3 DNA follows: TGTGCCAGCAGTTTCGGGGGACAGTTAGGGACTGAAGCTTTCTTT. Protein: CASSFGGQLGTEAFF.

J is TRBJ2-5 and V is TRBV5-6; perhaps TRBD1 as D (5 bases). The CDR3 has 13 amino acids. Germline V lookup: CDR1 SGHDT, CDR2 YYEEEE. The germline V and J ends were trimmed by 0 bases and 4 bases, with 7 bases remaining between them. The CDR3 region has the DNA TGTGCCAGCAGCTTGGCAGGGCCAGAGACCCAGTACTTC. Protein product: CASSLAGPETQYF.

The V call is TRBV12-3 or TRBV12-4, the J call TRBJ2-1, with D unclear. CDR3 length equals 12 residues. V was cut by 7 bases and J by 9 bases, with 13 bases left in between. CDR3 nucleotide sequence: TGTGCCAGCACTTCCCTCTGGGGTGAGCAGTTCTTC. This translates into CASTSLWGEQFF.

The rearrangement links TRBV20-1 to TRBJ1-1, with 10 bases identical to TRBD1. This CDR3 is 15 amino acids long. J gave up 5 bases and V 2 bases, and 8 bases lay outside the gene matches. CDR1 and CDR2 from the germline V gene are DFQATT and SNEGSKA (reference sequence). The CDR3 loop is CSARSRDRGGTEAFF. DNA of the CDR3: TGCAGTGCTAGATCACGGGACAGGGGTGGGACTGAAGCTTTCTTT.

This sequence joins TRBV20-1 and TRBJ2-2, with a tentative D call TRBD2 (7 bases). The CDR3 has 13 residues. Germline assignment: CDR1 DFQATT and CDR2 SNEGSKA (reference sequence). The V end was cut by 5 bases, the J end by 4 bases, with 11 bases between. The CDR3 protein is CSAYRGATGELFF. The CDR3 nucleotides are TGCAGTGCTTACCGGGGGGCCACCGGGGAGCTGTTTTTT.